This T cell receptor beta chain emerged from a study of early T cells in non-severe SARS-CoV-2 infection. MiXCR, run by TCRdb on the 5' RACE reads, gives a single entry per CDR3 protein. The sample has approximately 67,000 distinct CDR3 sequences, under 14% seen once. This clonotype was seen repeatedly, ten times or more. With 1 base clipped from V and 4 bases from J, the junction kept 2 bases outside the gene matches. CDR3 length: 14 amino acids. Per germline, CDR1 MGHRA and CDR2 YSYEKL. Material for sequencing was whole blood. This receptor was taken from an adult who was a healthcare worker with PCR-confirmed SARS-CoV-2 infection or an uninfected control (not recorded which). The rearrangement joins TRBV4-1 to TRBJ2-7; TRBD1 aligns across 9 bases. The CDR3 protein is CASSQVGQGYEQYF. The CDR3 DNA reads TGCGCCAGCAGCCAAGTGGGACAGGGTTACGAGCAGTACTTC.